Included here is one T cell receptor beta chain sequence, with context. Its matching antigen is unknown. The germline V gene encodes CDR1 SEHNR and CDR2 FQNEAQ (reference sequence). The CDR3 runs to 13 residues. V gave up 5 bases and J gave up 7 bases; unmatched junction bases: 2. This entry comes from a study of blood T cells in healthy people across ages. It was with a sample-barcoded 5' primer and a J-beta primer mix that a second PCR of about 6 to 12 cycles was run. TCRdb redid the calling of the 5' RACE reads with MiXCR, one entry per CDR3 protein. The sample lists more than 800,000 distinct CDR3 sequences, 45% occurring once. Findings of the study overall: Diversity was estimated from one million T cells, and these estimates were considered underestimates.

The clonotype was recovered from a woman aged 55-69 years in good health. The chain is built from TRBV7-9 and TRBJ2-1, with 10 nucleotides matching TRBD2. The sequenced material came from blood. CDR3 loop: CASSTSGKNEQFF. The CDR3 bases are TGTGCCAGCAGCACTAGCGGGAAGAATGAGCAGTTCTTC.